The 4 T cell receptor beta chains reported below all come from one sample, sequenced in a study of cytomegalovirus exposure and HLA in healthy donors. Only in-frame clones appear in the TCRdb table, and some are missing; sequencing was by immunoSEQ multiplex PCR. The sample holds some 200,000 clones, 84% seen once. The specimen sequenced was PBMCs. Source of these receptors: a woman aged 30 to 39 in good health and CMV-seropositive.

The rearrangement joins TRBV6-1 to TRBJ1-2; the D is unclear. Germline lookup yields CDR1 MNHNS and CDR2 SASEGT. V lost 1 base and J 4 bases, leaving 7 bases between the germline ends. The CDR3 totals 13 residues. CDR3 sequence: CASSEGRLYGYTF. The CDR3 DNA follows: TGTGCCAGCAGTGAAGGCAGGCTCTATGGCTACACCTTC.

The CDR3 DNA reads as TGCAGTGTTGGCCAGTCCTACGAGCAGTACTTC. Encoded protein: CSVGQSYEQYF. The chain is built from TRBV20-1 and TRBJ2-7; D ambiguous. V lost 7 bases and J lost 1, with 8 bases in between. The V gene's germline CDR1 is DFQATT and CDR2 SNEGSKA (reference sequence). This CDR3 is built from 11 residues.

This clone has only one observation. The chain links TRBV5-1 to TRBJ2-1; 8 bases line up with TRBD2. The CDR3 has 15 amino acids. The junction had 10 bases not matched to a gene; V was cut back by 5 bases and J by 6 bases. Looked up from germline, CDR1 is SGHRS and CDR2 is YFSETQ. In DNA form, the CDR3 reads TGCGCCAGCAGAGTGGAAGCGGGGGTGTCCAATGAGCAGTTCTTC. Its protein product is CASRVEAGVSNEQFF.

This clone was detected once. The chain couples TRBV29-1 to TRBJ2-7, with 7 bases lining up with TRBD2. Germline lookup yields CDR1 SQVTM and CDR2 ANQGSEA. The CDR3 loop spans 15 amino acids. With 6 bases clipped from V and 3 bases from J, the junction kept 14 bases outside the gene matches. The CDR3 nucleotides are TGCAGCGTCCACGGGGGGAGCGGGACTATCTACGAGCAGTACTTC. Its translation is CSVHGGSGTIYEQYF.